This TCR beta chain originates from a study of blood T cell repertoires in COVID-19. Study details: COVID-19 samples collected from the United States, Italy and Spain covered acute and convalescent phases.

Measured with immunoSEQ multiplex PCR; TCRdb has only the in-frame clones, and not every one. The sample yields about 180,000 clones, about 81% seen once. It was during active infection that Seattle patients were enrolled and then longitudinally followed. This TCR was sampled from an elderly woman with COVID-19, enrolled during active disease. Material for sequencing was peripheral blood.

This CDR3 is CASSTRGTGHGYTF. The CDR3 coding sequence is TGTGCCAGCAGTACTCGGGGGACAGGGCATGGCTACACCTTC. V gene TRBV6-5 combines with J gene TRBJ1-2; 9 nucleotides agree with TRBD1. Germline CDR1 reads MNHEY; CDR2 reads SVGAGI. CDR3 size: 14 residues. J lost 6 bases, V lost 5 bases, and 7 bases had no gene match.